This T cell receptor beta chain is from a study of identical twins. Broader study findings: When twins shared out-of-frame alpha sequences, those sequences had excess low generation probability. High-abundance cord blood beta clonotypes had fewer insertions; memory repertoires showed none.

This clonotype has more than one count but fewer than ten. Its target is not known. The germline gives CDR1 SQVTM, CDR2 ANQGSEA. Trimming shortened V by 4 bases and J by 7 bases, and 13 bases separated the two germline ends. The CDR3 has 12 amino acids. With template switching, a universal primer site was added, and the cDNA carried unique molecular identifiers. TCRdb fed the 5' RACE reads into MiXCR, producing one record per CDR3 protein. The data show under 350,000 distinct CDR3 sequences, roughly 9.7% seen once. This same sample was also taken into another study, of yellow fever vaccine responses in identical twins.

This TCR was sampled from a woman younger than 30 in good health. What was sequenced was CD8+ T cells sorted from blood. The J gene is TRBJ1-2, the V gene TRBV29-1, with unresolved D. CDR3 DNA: TGCAGCGTTGGCGCGGCCATTGTTGGCTACACCTTC. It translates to CSVGAAIVGYTF.